These 27 T cell receptor beta chains originate from one sample sequenced in a study of OX40 agonist ivuxolimab in advanced cancers. Using immunoSEQ multiplex PCR, the repertoire was profiled, and TCRdb retains in-frame clones only, with some absent. The table has about 33,000 clones, roughly 68% seen once. The source material was CD4+ or CD8+ T cells sorted from blood, sampled in a trial of the OX40 agonist ivuxolimab. These TCRs come from an adult with an advanced solid tumor such as melanoma, head and neck, liver or kidney cancer.

The V and J genes are TRBV5-4 and TRBJ1-6; D perhaps matches TRBD1 (5 bases). The germline V and J ends were trimmed by 4 bases and 9 bases, with 14 bases remaining between them. Germline lookup yields CDR1 SGHNT and CDR2 YYREEE (reference sequence). The CDR3 extends over 14 amino acids. The DNA of the CDR3 is TGTGCCAGCAGCGCCTCAGGGAAGGGTTCACCCCTCCACTTT. Residues: CASSASGKGSPLHF.

This clone has a single count. The chain employs TRBV6-5 and TRBJ2-5; D might be TRBD1 or TRBD2, each matching 5 bases. CDR1 and CDR2 from the germline V gene are MNHEY and SVGAGI. The CDR3 extends over 11 amino acids. V lost 5 bases and J lost 5, with 6 bases in between. In DNA form, the CDR3 reads TGTGCCAGCAGTGAGGGGGAGACCCAGTACTTC. It is translated as CASSEGETQYF.

The chain is built from TRBV28 and TRBJ2-1; D may be TRBD1 (6 bases). V lost 8 bases, J lost 2 bases, and 10 bases lay in between. From germline, CDR1 is MDHEN and CDR2 SYDVKM. CDR3 length equals 13 residues. As DNA, the CDR3 is TGTGCCAGCCAGGGGTTTGCCTACAATGAGCAGTTCTTC. Its protein product is CASQGFAYNEQFF.

This clone was seen a handful of times. The chain couples TRBV7-7 to TRBJ1-1; D ambiguous. Germline V gene sequence: CDR1 SSHAT, CDR2 FNYEAQ (reference sequence). This CDR3 is built from 13 residues. V was cut by 5 bases and J by 5 bases, with 12 bases left in between. The CDR3 here is CASSRVKETEAFF. The CDR3 DNA follows: TGTGCCAGCAGCCGCGTGAAGGAGACTGAAGCTTTCTTT.

The chain couples TRBV6-5 to TRBJ1-1; 8 bases fit TRBD1. The CDR3 consists of 12 residues. With V trimmed by 6 bases and J by 7 bases, 4 bases remained unmatched. Per the germline V gene, CDR1 is MNHEY and CDR2 is SVGAGI. CDR3 residues: CASRPDRGEAFF. CDR3 coding DNA: TGTGCCAGCAGACCCGACAGGGGTGAAGCTTTCTTT.

This clone was observed a single time. J is TRBJ2-7 and V is TRBV5-4; a weak D match, TRBD2 (7 bases). Trimming left V 0 bases short and J 3 bases short, with 13 bases between. This CDR3 contains 15 residues. Germline loops: CDR1 SGHNT, CDR2 YYREEE (reference sequence). CDR3: CASSLESGGDYEQYF. DNA of the CDR3: TGTGCCAGCAGCTTGGAGTCGGGGGGCGACTACGAGCAGTACTTC.

The V gene is TRBV28, the J gene TRBJ1-1, with 10 bases identical to TRBD1. J lost 9 bases, V lost 4 bases, and 11 bases had no gene match. The germline V gene has CDR1 MDHEN and CDR2 SYDVKM. This CDR3 region has 15 residues. The CDR3 loop reads CASSSPGTGDRKAFF. CDR3 in DNA: TGTGCCAGCAGTTCTCCCGGGACAGGGGATCGTAAAGCTTTCTTT. The entire variable domain, with the rest obtained from reference TRBV28 and TRBJ1-1, is as follows: DVKVTQSSRYLVKRTGEKVFLECVQDMDHENMFWYRQDPGLGLRLIYFSYDVKMKEKGDIPEGYSVSREKKERFSLILESASTNQTSMYLCASSSPGTGDRKAFFGQGTRLTVV.

This sequence joins TRBV11-2 and TRBJ2-3, with TRBD1 matching over 9 bases. The CDR3 runs to 15 residues. The V gene end was trimmed by 3 bases and the J gene end by 1 base; junction bases not matched to a gene: 2. Germline-derived CDR1 and CDR2 are SGHAT and FQNNGV. Here the CDR3 reads CASSFWTGGTDTQYF. CDR3 coding DNA: TGTGCCAGCAGCTTCTGGACAGGGGGCACAGATACGCAGTATTTT. Drawing the rest from reference TRBV11-2 and TRBJ2-3, the complete variable domain is EAGVAQSPRYKIIEKRQSVAFWCNPISGHATLYWYQQILGQGPKLLIQFQNNGVVDDSQLPKDRFSAERLKGVDSTLKIQPAKLEDSAVYLCASSFWTGGTDTQYFGPGTRLTVL.

The V and J genes are TRBV7-8 and TRBJ2-3; no reliable D call. The CDR3 sequence is 13 residues long. Looked up from germline, CDR1 is SGHVS and CDR2 is FQNEAQ. V lost 3 bases to trimming and J lost 2 bases, with 6 bases between them. CDR3 protein: CASSLNPTDTQYF. The DNA of the CDR3 is TGTGCCAGCAGCTTGAACCCCACAGATACGCAGTATTTT.

This chain joins TRBV7-8 and TRBJ2-1; no firm D call. V was clipped by 3 bases and J by 7 bases, with 16 bases between them. This CDR3 contains 15 residues. Germline CDR1 is SGHVS and CDR2 is FQNEAQ. The DNA for the CDR3 is TGTGCCAGCAGCTTTTCGGGCGGTTTTTTGAATGAGCAGTTCTTC. Translated, it gives CASSFSGGFLNEQFF. The full variable domain, rest sourced from reference TRBV7-8 and TRBJ2-1, is GAGVSQSPRYKVAKRGQDVALRCDPISGHVSLFWYQQALGQGPEFLTYFQNEAQLDKSGLPSDRFFAERPEGSVSTLKIQRTQQEDSAVYLCASSFSGGFLNEQFFGPGTRLTVL.

The genes are TRBV7-3 and TRBJ2-3, with 9 bases matching TRBD2. The germline gives CDR1 SGHTA, CDR2 FQGTGA. This CDR3 is built from 16 residues. V shed 1 base and J 2 bases; nucleotides not matched to a gene: 4. CDR3 sequence reads: CASSLIAGAVTDTQYF. The CDR3 nucleotides are TGTGCCAGCAGCTTAATAGCGGGGGCCGTCACAGATACGCAGTATTTT.

The chain employs TRBV5-4 and TRBJ2-2, with D perhaps matching TRBD1 (6 bases). There are 15 residues in the CDR3. Germline V gene lookup returns CDR1 SGHNT and CDR2 YYREEE (reference sequence). V gave up 1 base and J gave up 6 bases, with 13 bases separating them. The CDR3 DNA reads as TGTGCCAGCAGCTTGTTGACAGGTTCCCCCGGGGAGCTGTTTTTT. Its protein product is CASSLLTGSPGELFF.

This chain links TRBV5-1 with TRBJ1-2; TRBD1 matches at 9 bases. CDR3 length: 14 residues. Germline V gene sequence: CDR1 SGHRS, CDR2 YFSETQ. Trimming took 4 bases from V and 6 from J; bases not matched to a gene: 7. The CDR3 reads CASSPWTGEDGYTF. The DNA of the CDR3 is TGCGCCAGCAGCCCCTGGACAGGGGAGGATGGCTACACCTTC.

CDR3 sequence (DNA): TGTGCCAGCAGCCCACTTGGTGTTAGGGTCTCCTACGAGCAGTACTTC. It specifies CASSPLGVRVSYEQYF. The V and J genes are TRBV7-8 and TRBJ2-7; D remains ambiguous. The V gene lost 5 bases and the J gene lost 0 bases, with 17 bases spanning the gap. Looked up from germline, CDR1 is SGHVS and CDR2 is FQNEAQ. The CDR3 length is 16 residues.

This clone has more than one count but fewer than ten. V usage is TRBV9 and J usage is TRBJ2-7, with D unclear. There are 14 residues in the CDR3. Germline values: CDR1 SGDLS, CDR2 YYNGEE. The V gene lost 4 bases and the J gene lost 1 base, with 12 bases spanning the gap. The CDR3 DNA is TGTGCCAGCAGCCTATGGTCAGATTCCTACGAGCAGTACTTC. Its translation is CASSLWSDSYEQYF.

This clone was recorded many times. The chain uses TRBV30 and TRBJ2-2; tentatively, D is TRBD1 (5 bases). Trimming took off 0 bases at V and 7 bases at J, with 15 bases between the two ends. The CDR3 runs 15 residues. CDR1 GTSNPN and CDR2 SVGIG come from the germline V gene (reference sequence). The CDR3 region has the DNA TGTGCCTGGAGTGTACGAGACAGTAGTATCGGGGAGCTGTTTTTT. It encodes CAWSVRDSSIGELFF. The full variable domain, rest sourced from reference TRBV30 and TRBJ2-2, is SQTIHQWPATLVQPVGSPLSLECTVEGTSNPNLYWYRQAAGRGLQLLFYSVGIGQISSEVPQNLSASRPQDRQFILSSKKLLLSDSGFYLCAWSVRDSSIGELFFGEGSRLTVL.

This chain connects TRBV19 to TRBJ1-2; D unclear. This CDR3 region has 13 residues. Germline V gives CDR1 LNHDA, CDR2 SQIVND (reference sequence). V lost 5 bases and J 4 bases, leaving 11 bases between the germline ends. In DNA, the CDR3 is TGTGCCAGTAGTTCCGGCGCGGCCTATGGCTACACCTTC. Its translation is CASSSGAAYGYTF.

There are a few counts of this clone. V gene TRBV7-2 combines with J gene TRBJ1-2; TRBD1 aligns across 8 bases. The germline gives CDR1 SGHTA, CDR2 FQGNSA. The junction had 5 bases not matched to a gene; V was cut back by 1 base and J by 4 bases. The CDR3 runs 15 residues. CDR3 region: CASSLVTGGIYGYTF. The CDR3 coding sequence is TGTGCCAGCAGCTTAGTAACAGGGGGAATCTATGGCTACACCTTC.

This clone was observed a single time. The gene calls are TRBV19 and TRBJ1-1, with D hard to call. The CDR3 is made up of 13 amino acids. In germline, CDR1 is LNHDA, CDR2 SQIVND (reference sequence). The V end was cut by 1 base, the J end by 0 bases, with 3 bases between. The CDR3 spells CASSIGVNTEAFF. In nucleotides, the CDR3 is TGTGCCAGTAGTATAGGGGTGAACACTGAAGCTTTCTTT.

This chain connects TRBV2 to TRBJ2-3; the match to TRBD2 covers 10 bases. CDR1 is SNHLY, CDR2 FYNNEI, per germline. CDR3 size: 14 residues. Trimming removed 3 bases from V and 13 bases from J; junction bases left unmatched: 10. The CDR3 coding sequence is TGTGCCAGCAGTGACGGTAGCGGGGGGTATATTAAGTATTTT. Translating gives CASSDGSGGYIKYF. Full variable domain (remainder filled in from reference TRBV2 and TRBJ2-3): EPEVTQTPSHQVTQMGQEVILRCVPISNHLYFYWYRQILGQKVEFLVSFYNNEISEKSEIFDDQFSVERPDGSNFTLKIRSTKLEDSAMYFCASSDGSGGYIKYFGPGTRLTVL.

This sequence joins TRBV5-4 and TRBJ2-1; no reliable D call. Trimming removed 0 bases from V and 10 bases from J, with 8 bases in between. The CDR3 is made up of 12 amino acids. Germline V CDR1 and CDR2: SGHNT, YYREEE (reference sequence). The CDR3 bases are TGTGCCAGCAGCTTGGAGGCGGCGGAGCAGTTCTTC. Translated: CASSLEAAEQFF.

This clone turned up a few times. The V call is TRBV7-8, the J call TRBJ1-2; D ambiguous. Trimming pared 0 bases from V and 6 bases from J, leaving 14 bases between. Germline V lookup: CDR1 SGHVS, CDR2 FQNEAQ. The CDR3 consists of 15 residues. CDR3: CASSLALGSPNGYTF. The CDR3 nucleotides are TGTGCCAGCAGCTTAGCGCTCGGGTCCCCCAATGGCTACACCTTC.

By proportion, this clone is large. The V and J genes are TRBV12-5 and TRBJ1-5; no clear D. CDR3 length: 12 residues. CDR1 is LGHNT, CDR2 FRNRAP, per germline. V lost 1 base and J lost 5, with 3 bases in between. The DNA for the CDR3 is TGTGCTAGTGGTTTGGATCATCAGCCCCAGCATTTT. Translated: CASGLDHQPQHF.

This clone was seen once. The chain joins TRBV29-1 to TRBJ1-5; the D gene is possibly TRBD1 (6 bases). The CDR3 is made up of 14 amino acids. Germline V gene data show CDR1 as SQVTM and CDR2 as ANQGSEA. V was pared by 8 bases and J by 11 bases, with 25 bases between. The CDR3 region has the DNA TGCAGCCCAACCGGGGGGCACGCCGGATCAGCCCAGCATTTT. Residues: CSPTGGHAGSAQHF.

This sequence joins TRBV7-9 and TRBJ1-1; TRBD1 aligns across 7 bases. With V trimmed by 6 bases and J by 2 bases, 6 bases remained unmatched. Germline CDR1 and CDR2: SEHNR and FQNEAQ (reference sequence). The CDR3 consists of 14 residues. The CDR3 region is CASRKTGTNTEAFF. The CDR3 DNA reads as TGTGCCAGCAGAAAGACAGGGACTAACACTGAAGCTTTCTTT.

This chain links TRBV21-1 with TRBJ1-1. TRBV21-1 is reported as a pseudogene. CDR3 length: 15 amino acids. In DNA, the CDR3 is TGTGCCAGCACACTCCACCTAGAGGTGAACACTGAAGCTTTCTTT. Translation gives CASTLHLEVNTEAFF.

The CDR3, as DNA: TGTGCCAGCAGTTTAACCAGGGAAGGTTCACCCCTCCACTTT. This codes for CASSLTREGSPLHF. The gene calls are TRBV28 and TRBJ1-6, with D maybe TRBD1 (5 bases). V lost 2 bases and J 9 bases, leaving 11 bases between the germline ends. The CDR3 loop spans 14 amino acids. CDR1 and CDR2 (germline): MDHEN, SYDVKM.